The TCR beta chain under discussion was sequenced for a study of cytomegalovirus exposure and HLA in healthy donors. Study results and limitations: Previous analysis showed most TCR beta V segments were productive about 90% or about 30% of the time. Later analysis suggested most CMV-associated TCR beta chains were HLA-restricted. TCR beta chains numbering more than 150 were designated cytomegalovirus-associated.

Primers included in the PCR were 60 Vbeta and 13 Jbeta primers. Authors' methods: In a later analysis, the count reached 80 million or so unique TCR beta chains, with 9 million to 11 million shared. TCRdb's table, derived via immunoSEQ multiplex PCR, lists solely in-frame clones and lacks some. D and trimming were read from the DNA, whereas the V and J calls and clone size are those reported in that table. This sample has about 200,000 clones, with around nine tenths found just once. With 2 bases clipped from V and 0 bases from J, the junction kept 4 bases outside the gene matches. Germline V CDR1 and CDR2: SGHTA, FQGNSA. This CDR3 has 16 amino acids. Regarding this clone: The antigen is unknown.

Sequenced: PBMCs. The receptor was derived from a woman between 25 and 40 years old in good health and CMV-seronegative. The chain combines TRBV7-2 with TRBJ2-7; 10 bases line up with TRBD2. In DNA form, the CDR3 reads TGTGCCAGCAGCTTAACTAGCGGGATCATCTCCTACGAGCAGTACTTC. This codes for CASSLTSGIISYEQYF. The full variable domain, rest sourced from reference TRBV7-2 and TRBJ2-7, is GAGVSQSPSNKVTEKGKDVELRCDPISGHTALYWYRQSLGQGLEFLIYFQGNSAPDKSGLPSDRFSAERTGGSVSTLTIQRTQQEDSAVYLCASSLTSGIISYEQYFGPGTRLTVT.